What follows is one T cell receptor beta chain and its context. As handled by the study authors: Estimated nucleated cell counts came from reference gene primer amplification. TCRdb keeps only in-frame clones here, not all; method: immunoSEQ multiplex PCR. The DNA was the basis for D and trimming; V, J and clone size are from that table. The profile shows 200,000 to 250,000 clones, 70% to 85% of them singletons. V was trimmed by 2 bases and J by 8 bases, leaving 16 bases between them. The CDR3 is 16 amino acids. Germline V gene lookup returns CDR1 SEHNR and CDR2 FQNEAQ (reference sequence). This sample was included in a study of blood T cell repertoires in COVID-19. Study as a whole: Samples of COVID-19 (acute and convalescent) were obtained from the United States, Italy and Spain.

Categorization into cohorts depended on clinical history that participants reported. Two negative PCRs, clearance, or symptom resolution characterized the recovered Cohort 3 donors. The sequence derives from a man between 40 and 49 years old who had recovered from COVID-19. V is TRBV7-9 and J is TRBJ1-6, with D perhaps TRBD1 (5 bases). Specimen: PBMCs or T cells enriched from blood (not recorded which). CDR3 nucleotides: TGTGCCAGCAGCTTACGGATTGGGGCAATGGATTCACCCCTCCACTTT. Translating gives CASSLRIGAMDSPLHF.